This T cell receptor beta chain originates from a study of blood T cell repertoires in COVID-19. Profiled with immunoSEQ multiplex PCR; TCRdb holds only in-frame clones, not every one. This sample yields roughly 200,000 clones, of which 86% are seen a single time; around 3.5% belongs to the top ten. Germline values: CDR1 SGHRS, CDR2 YFSETQ. The CDR3 consists of 15 residues. V was pared by 4 bases and J by 4 bases, with 18 bases between. The specimen sequenced was PBMCs or T cells enriched from blood (not recorded which). This rearrangement joins TRBV5-1 to TRBJ2-7, with D perhaps matching TRBD2 (7 bases). The source is a woman in her forties with acute COVID-19. In DNA, the CDR3 is TGCGCCAGCAGCATCCTCCAAGGGGGGGAGTACGAGCAGTACTTC. Translation: CASSILQGGEYEQYF.